The present TCR beta chain was sequenced within a study of T cell repertoires in cytomegalovirus infection. TCRdb independently ran MiXCR on the reads; one entry per CDR3 protein. The table has around 340,000 distinct CDR3 sequences, around 29% seen once. To note about this clonotype: Its antigen is unidentified.

Broader study findings: Dominating the ex vivo response were TCR beta clonotypes that were CMV-specific and HLA-C-restricted.

Germline CDR1 LNHNV, CDR2 YYDKDF (reference sequence). The CDR3 runs 17 residues. Trimming removed 3 bases from V and 0 bases from J; junction bases left unmatched: 7. This sequence originates from a human donor in good health (CMV status not recorded). Some clones in this sample may be carry-over from other donors' samples. This chain connects TRBV15 to TRBJ2-2, with 7 nucleotides matching TRBD2. Sample: cultured PBMCs, taken from culture after CMV antigen stimulation. The CDR3 region has the DNA TGTGCCACCAGCAGTCCCTCCGGGACTACGAACACCGGGGAGCTGTTTTTT. Its protein product is CATSSPSGTTNTGELFF.